Below, 10 T cell receptor beta chains from the same sample are listed, as sequenced in a study of T cell changes during pregnancy in multiple sclerosis. Some clones are missing from TCRdb's copy, which holds only in-frame ones; the method was immunoSEQ multiplex PCR. The sample lists 65,000 to 85,000 clones, approximately 94% seen once, with about 0.22% in the top ten. Sample: CD4+ T cells from peripheral blood mononuclear cells, taken before pregnancy. All receptors derive from a female donor with multiple sclerosis, enrolled in a pregnancy study.

This rearrangement joins TRBV29-1 to TRBJ2-1, with D possibly being TRBD2 (5 bases). The CDR3 is 13 amino acids. Trimming left V 5 bases short and J 4 bases short, with 12 bases between. Looked up from germline, CDR1 is SQVTM and CDR2 is ANQGSEA. CDR3 nucleotides: TGCAGCGTTCAGAACGGGAATTACAATGAGCAGTTCTTC. Protein sequence: CSVQNGNYNEQFF.

The genes are TRBV5-1 and TRBJ1-5, with D hard to call. V gave up 1 base and J gave up 0 bases, with 8 bases separating them. The CDR3 is 15 residues long. Germline V gives CDR1 SGHRS, CDR2 YFSETQ. The CDR3 reads CASSLYGDSNQPQHF. The CDR3 nucleotides read TGCGCCAGCAGCTTGTACGGGGATAGCAATCAGCCCCAGCATTTT.

This clone showed up just a few times. The chain has TRBV4-1 and TRBJ1-1, with D unresolved. Germline V gene sequence: CDR1 MGHRA, CDR2 YSYEKL. The CDR3 sequence is 13 residues long. V was cut by 2 bases and J by 9 bases, with 13 bases left in between. The CDR3, as DNA: TGCGCCAGCAGCCAACCAAGACACTTTCAAGCTTTCTTT. Translated: CASSQPRHFQAFF.

The rearrangement joins TRBV7-2 to TRBJ2-1; 9 bases match TRBD2. This CDR3 contains 16 residues. Germline lookup yields CDR1 SGHTA and CDR2 FQGNSA. V lost 4 bases, J lost 3 bases, and 7 bases stayed unmatched. The CDR3 DNA reads as TGTGCCAGCAGCTCCGTTCTAGCGGGGCACTACAATGAGCAGTTCTTC. Its protein is CASSSVLAGHYNEQFF. Supplemented by reference TRBV7-2 and TRBJ2-1, the full variable domain reads GAGVSQSPSNKVTEKGKDVELRCDPISGHTALYWYRQSLGQGLEFLIYFQGNSAPDKSGLPSDRFSAERTGGSVSTLTIQRTQQEDSAVYLCASSSVLAGHYNEQFFGPGTRLTVL.

V usage is TRBV7-9 and J usage is TRBJ1-2; no firm D call. The CDR3 is made up of 14 amino acids. V lost 6 bases, J lost 2 bases, and 13 bases lay in between. Germline CDR1 SEHNR, CDR2 FQNEAQ (reference sequence). The CDR3 loop is CASRDSGVNYGYTF. For the CDR3, the DNA is TGTGCCAGCAGGGACTCGGGAGTAAACTATGGCTACACCTTC.

The chain is built from TRBV4-2 and TRBJ2-7; weak D call: TRBD2 (5 bases). Germline CDR1 and CDR2: LGHNA and YNFKEQ. Trimming cost V 2 bases and J 0 bases, with 11 bases left between them. The CDR3 contains 15 residues. CDR3 in amino acids: CASSQMLRGSYEQYF. CDR3 in DNA: TGTGCCAGCAGCCAAATGCTACGGGGCTCCTACGAGCAGTACTTC.

This chain joins TRBV6-1 and TRBJ1-2; 7 bases line up with TRBD1. The CDR3 has 15 amino acids. The germline V gene encodes CDR1 MNHNS and CDR2 SASEGT. Trimming cost V 6 bases and J 8 bases; bases outside gene matches: 15. The CDR3 coding sequence is TGTGCCAGCAGGTTCAACGACAGGGAGCCGTGGGGCTACACCTTC. This sequence encodes CASRFNDREPWGYTF.

This rearrangement joins TRBV6-5 to TRBJ2-2; 13 positions match TRBD2. V trimming: 4 bases; J trimming: 6 bases; junction bases outside the gene matches: 5. The CDR3 length is 16 residues. CDR1 and CDR2 (germline): MNHEY, SVGAGI. The CDR3: CASSWLLAGGPGELFF. The CDR3 DNA sequence: TGTGCCAGCAGTTGGTTACTAGCGGGAGGGCCCGGGGAGCTGTTTTTT.

The chain links TRBV6-1 to TRBJ1-5, with D unresolved. Between the trimmed V and J ends, which lost 7 bases and 3 bases, there was a span of 7 bases. CDR3 length: 12 residues. The germline CDR1 and CDR2 sequences are MNHNS and SASEGT. The CDR3 sequence is CASNEYNQPQHF. In nucleotides, the CDR3 is TGTGCCAGCAACGAGTACAATCAGCCCCAGCATTTT.

The chain uses TRBV5-1 and TRBJ2-2; D is unclear. This CDR3 has 13 amino acids. CDR1 and CDR2 (germline): SGHRS, YFSETQ. V was pared by 0 bases and J by 6 bases, with 6 bases between. The CDR3 sequence is CASSLDRAGELFF. CDR3 nucleotide sequence: TGCGCCAGCAGCTTGGACCGCGCCGGGGAGCTGTTTTTT.